Presented here are 8 T cell receptor beta chains from one specimen sequenced in a study of T cell responses to AZD1222 COVID-19 vaccine. TCRdb's table, derived via immunoSEQ multiplex PCR, lists solely in-frame clones and lacks some. The sample lists 110,000 to 150,000 clones, about 93% occurring once. Sequenced material: peripheral blood, taken on day 0 of AZD1222 vaccination. The receptors here all came from an adult in good health.

In its sample, this clone was seen once. The chain uses TRBV5-5 and TRBJ1-2, with D possibly matching TRBD1 (6 bases). The CDR3 has 14 amino acids. Trimming took 0 bases from V and 8 from J, leaving 14 bases between them. Per germline, CDR1 SGHKS and CDR2 YYEKEE (reference sequence). The CDR3 bases are TGTGCCAGCAGCTTGGTTGTCAGGGGAAGGGGCTACACCTTC. The encoded protein is CASSLVVRGRGYTF.

The genes are TRBV5-4 and TRBJ2-5; 7 bases are a match to TRBD2. Looked up from germline, CDR1 is SGHNT and CDR2 is YYREEE (reference sequence). J gave up 4 bases and V 3 bases, and 6 bases lay outside the gene matches. This CDR3 is built from 14 residues. The DNA for the CDR3 is TGTGCCAGCAGCTGGTCGGCGGGAGCAGAGACCCAGTACTTC. Translated, it gives CASSWSAGAETQYF.

V is TRBV20-1 and J is TRBJ1-2; D gene uncertain. Per germline, CDR1 DFQATT and CDR2 SNEGSKA (reference sequence). V was trimmed by 4 bases and J by 4 bases, leaving 7 bases between them. This CDR3 contains 11 residues. CDR3 residues: CSAILSYGYTF. CDR3 in DNA: TGCAGTGCTATCTTAAGCTATGGCTACACCTTC.

This chain uses TRBV4-1 with TRBJ2-5, with TRBD1 matching over 7 bases. With 2 bases clipped from V and 1 base from J, the junction kept 4 bases outside the gene matches. The germline gives CDR1 MGHRA, CDR2 YSYEKL. This CDR3 has 15 residues. The CDR3 is CASSQLAGGQETQYF. DNA for the CDR3: TGCGCCAGCAGCCAACTAGCAGGGGGCCAAGAGACCCAGTACTTC.

The chain carries TRBV12-3 or TRBV12-4 and TRBJ2-7; possibly TRBD2 for D (5 bases). V gave up 5 bases and J gave up 1 base, with 6 bases separating them. This CDR3 region has 12 residues. The CDR3 DNA sequence: TGTGCCAGCAGTCCGGGGTCCTACGAGCAGTACTTC. Protein product: CASSPGSYEQYF.

This sequence joins TRBV28 and TRBJ1-5; D not resolved. V was clipped by 7 bases and J by 0 bases, with 4 bases between them. Germline lookup yields CDR1 MDHEN and CDR2 SYDVKM. This CDR3 comprises 12 residues. CDR3 residues: CASNGSNQPQHF. The CDR3 coding sequence is TGTGCCAGCAACGGTAGCAATCAGCCCCAGCATTTT. The full variable domain, completed using reference TRBV28 and TRBJ1-5, is DVKVTQSSRYLVKRTGEKVFLECVQDMDHENMFWYRQDPGLGLRLIYFSYDVKMKEKGDIPEGYSVSREKKERFSLILESASTNQTSMYLCASNGSNQPQHFGDGTRLSIL.

The chain carries TRBV7-9 and TRBJ2-4; no firm D call. Trimming stripped 0 bases from V and 8 bases from J, with 8 bases between. The CDR3 totals 13 residues. The V gene's germline CDR1 is SEHNR and CDR2 FQNEAQ (reference sequence). The CDR3 loop reads CASSLAPSYIQYF. DNA of the CDR3: TGTGCCAGCAGCTTAGCTCCCTCATACATTCAGTACTTC.

This rearrangement joins TRBV11-2 to TRBJ2-2; TRBD2 matches 7 bases. CDR1 SGHAT and CDR2 FQNNGV come from the germline V gene. The J segment lost 0 bases and the V segment lost 2 bases, leaving 9 bases of the junction unmatched. The CDR3 covers 18 residues. CDR3 nucleotide sequence: TGTGCCAGCAGCTTAAATCCAGCGGGGAGGACGAACACCGGGGAGCTGTTTTTT. Translated, it gives CASSLNPAGRTNTGELFF.